This T cell receptor beta chain was profiled in a study of T-cell memory formation after mild COVID-19. Germline V gene lookup returns CDR1 DFQATT and CDR2 SNEGSKA (reference sequence). The CDR3 sequence is 11 residues long. TCRdb re-called the 5' RACE reads through MiXCR, storing one row per CDR3 protein. The sample shows 140,000 to 150,000 distinct CDR3 sequences, 20% to 25% of them seen only once. Specimen: PBMCs or a T cell subset sorted from them (not recorded which). The chain couples TRBV20-1 to TRBJ1-2; a weak D match, TRBD1 (6 bases). This receptor was obtained from an adult woman who had mild COVID-19 (a few samples of this study predate the infection). Cell type and time point are not known. CDR3 bases: TGCAGCCTGCGGGACATCTATGGCTACACCTTC. Residues: CSLRDIYGYTF.